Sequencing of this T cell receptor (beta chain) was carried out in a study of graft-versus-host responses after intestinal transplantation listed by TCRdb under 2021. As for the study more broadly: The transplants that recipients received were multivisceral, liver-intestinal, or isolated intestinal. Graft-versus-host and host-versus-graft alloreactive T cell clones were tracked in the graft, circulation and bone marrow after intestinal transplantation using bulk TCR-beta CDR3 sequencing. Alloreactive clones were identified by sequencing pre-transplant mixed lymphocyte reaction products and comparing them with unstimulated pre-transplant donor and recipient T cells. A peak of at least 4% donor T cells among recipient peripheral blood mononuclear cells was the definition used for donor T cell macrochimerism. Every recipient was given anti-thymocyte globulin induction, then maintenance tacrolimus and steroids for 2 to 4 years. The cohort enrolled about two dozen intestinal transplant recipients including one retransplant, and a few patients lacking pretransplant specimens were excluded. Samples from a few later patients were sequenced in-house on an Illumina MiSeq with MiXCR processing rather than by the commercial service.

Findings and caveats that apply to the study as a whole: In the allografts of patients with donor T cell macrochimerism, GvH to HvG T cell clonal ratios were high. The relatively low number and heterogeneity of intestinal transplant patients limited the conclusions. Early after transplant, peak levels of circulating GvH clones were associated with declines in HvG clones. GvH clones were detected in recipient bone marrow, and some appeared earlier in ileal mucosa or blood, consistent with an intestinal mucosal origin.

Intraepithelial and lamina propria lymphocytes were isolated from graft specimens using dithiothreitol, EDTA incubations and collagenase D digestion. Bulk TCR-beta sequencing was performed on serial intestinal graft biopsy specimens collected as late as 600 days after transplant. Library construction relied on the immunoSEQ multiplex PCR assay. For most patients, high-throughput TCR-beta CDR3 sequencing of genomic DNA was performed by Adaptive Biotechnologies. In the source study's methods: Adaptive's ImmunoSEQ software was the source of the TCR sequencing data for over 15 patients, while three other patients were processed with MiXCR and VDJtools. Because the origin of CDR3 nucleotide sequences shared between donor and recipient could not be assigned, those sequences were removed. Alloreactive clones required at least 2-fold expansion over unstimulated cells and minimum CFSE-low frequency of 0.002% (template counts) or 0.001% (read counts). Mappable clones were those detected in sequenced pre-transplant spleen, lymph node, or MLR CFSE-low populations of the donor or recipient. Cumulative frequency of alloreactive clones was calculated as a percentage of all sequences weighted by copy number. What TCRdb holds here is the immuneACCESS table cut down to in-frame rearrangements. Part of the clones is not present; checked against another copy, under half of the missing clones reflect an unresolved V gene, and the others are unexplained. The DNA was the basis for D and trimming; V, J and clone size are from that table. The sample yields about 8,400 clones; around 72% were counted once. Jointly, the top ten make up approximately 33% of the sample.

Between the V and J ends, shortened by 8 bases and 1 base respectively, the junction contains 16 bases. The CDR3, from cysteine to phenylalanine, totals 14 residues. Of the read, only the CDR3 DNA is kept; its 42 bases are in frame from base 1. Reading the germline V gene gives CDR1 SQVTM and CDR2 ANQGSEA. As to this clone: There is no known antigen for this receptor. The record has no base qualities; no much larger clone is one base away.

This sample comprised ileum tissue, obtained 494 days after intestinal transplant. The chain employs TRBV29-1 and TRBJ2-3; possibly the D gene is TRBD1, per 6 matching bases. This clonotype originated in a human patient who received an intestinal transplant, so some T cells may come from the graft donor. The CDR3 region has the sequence CSTTRTAGTDTQYF. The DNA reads TGCAGCACAACGAGGACAGCTGGCACAGATACGCAGTATTTT.